This TCR beta chain came from a study of monozygotic twins with cystic fibrosis (TCRdb year 2021). Notes on the research overall: Around 3 micrograms of fragmented DNA went through around 15 PCR cycles to produce barcoded libraries. To gauge how much genetics shapes V and J gene usage, the researchers compared TCR beta repertoires both within and across 16 monozygotic twin pairs who have cystic fibrosis. The cohort included ten female and six male twin pairs, mostly children and adolescents, aged roughly 2.0 to 36.4 years with a median of 9.1 years. On the day blood was drawn, the twins' weight-for-height and FEVPerc (FEV1 disease centile) were ranked against those of the approximately 1,000 cohort participants. Data for three of the twin pairs had already been reported earlier in a different context.

Results the study describes overall, beyond this receptor: Nucleotide-identical clonotype sharing was significantly higher within monozygotic CF twin pairs than between unrelated CF individuals (P = 0.000026, Mann-Whitney). Simpson clonality was generally low (median about 0.0095), suggesting a naive-dominated repertoire, with higher clonality in the most severely affected patients. No association turned up between shared CDR3 numbers and age, concordance or disease severity, and the cohort was small. In 13 of 16 pairs, V gene usage most closely resembled the co-twin's, and the same held for J usage in 8 of 16 pairs, a pattern suggesting genetic constraints.

TCR beta CDR3 regions were amplified by multiplex PCR using the immunoSEQ immune profiling system, following the manufacturer's instructions. An Illumina NextSeq system was used to carry out the sequencing. The original methods were these. Sequence data were processed on the immunoSEQ Analyzer platform, and clonality was computed as the square root of Simpson's index of productive rearrangements. Similarity in V and J usage was measured by Jensen-Shannon distance, and OLGA was used to compute CDR3 generation probabilities. The immuneACCESS database (August 2020) and VDJdb (December 2020) were searched for shared CDR3 sequences. TCRdb limited this immuneACCESS table to in-frame rearrangements with V and J called. A share of clones is missing; checked studies link under half to unresolved V genes, and the rest is unexplained. The DNA gave D and trimming, while V, J and clone size come from that table. The sample has roughly 20,000 clones on record, 95% to 98% of them singletons. The ten most abundant clones make up around 1.9% of the sample.

The twin pairs came from the European Cystic Fibrosis Twin and Sibling Study Cohort, which recruited patients from 158 CF clinics across 14 European countries. Zygosity and CFTR genotype were verified in-house, and zygosity was tested by multiplex PCR of nine short tandem repeat loci. Peripheral blood was taken from each twin, and clinical parameters were recorded on the day of blood sampling. Genomic DNA was isolated from peripheral blood cells with phenol/chloroform and kept in TE buffer at 4 degrees C. CDR1 and CDR2 (LNHDA, SQIVND) derive from the germline V gene (reference sequence). Reading from cysteine to phenylalanine, the CDR3 counts 13 amino acids. Only the CDR3 part of the read is kept: 39 bases, read in frame from the first base. Trimming costs V 3 bases and J 7 bases, and their ends lie 9 bases apart. About this clone itself: Its antigen remains unidentified. No much larger clone is present one base from it, and per-base qualities are unavailable.

In this chain, TRBV19 is recombined with TRBJ1-4; the D gene is perhaps TRBD1, on 5 matching bases. The material sequenced was blood. This receptor was identified in a woman in her twenties or thirties with cystic fibrosis. The CDR3 here reads CASSIAGSEKLFF. The DNA sequence is given as TGTGCCAGTAGTATCGCAGGGAGTGAAAAACTGTTTTTT.